This is a list of T cell receptor beta chains from one sample in a study of T cell clones after liver transplantation. Sequencing used immunoSEQ multiplex PCR; TCRdb keeps in-frame clones, though not all of them. The sample has over 55,000 clones; around 70% are singletons. Here the sequenced sample was CD4+ T cells from blood, taken at the approximately 16-month timepoint. These TCRs come from a human patient who received a liver transplant. Some T cells may be graft donor cells. CDR3s include the opening cysteine and the closing phenylalanine or tryptophan. D genes are given only for firm matches. The size field is filled for only some rows; it gives once, few, many or a size class.

V gene	CDR3 length	D gene	J gene	clone size	CDR3 DNA	CDR3 protein
TRBV6-1	13	NA	TRBJ1-6	once	TGTGCCAGCAGTGAAATCGGGGATTCACCCCTCCACTTT	CASSEIGDSPLHF
TRBV7-2	14	TRBD1	TRBJ1-4	NA	TGTGCCAGCAGCTTACGACAGGGAGGGGAAAAACTGTTTTTT	CASSLRQGGEKLFF
TRBV28	15	TRBD1	TRBJ2-7	NA	TGTGCCAGCCAAGGGGGACAGGGGCTTTTGTACGAGCAGTACTTC	CASQGGQGLLYEQYF
TRBV6-5	14	NA	TRBJ1-2	few	TGTGCCAGCAGTAAGGGCCAGGTTAACTATGGCTACACCTTC	CASSKGQVNYGYTF
TRBV2	13	NA	TRBJ1-1	NA	TGTGCCAGCAGTGCCCAGGTGAACACTGAAGCTTTCTTT	CASSAQVNTEAFF
TRBV5-1	15	NA	TRBJ1-5	once	TGCGCCAGCAGCTTGAGCGGACAGATCAATCAGCCCCAGCATTTT	CASSLSGQINQPQHF
TRBV28	18	NA	TRBJ1-2	NA	TGTGCCAGCACCTTGGGGTGGTCAGGGATGGGGACCCTCTATGGCTACACCTTC	CASTLGWSGMGTLYGYTF
TRBV6-5	15	NA	TRBJ1-2	NA	TGTGCCAGCAGCCACGAGGAATTCTCTCGCTATGGCTACACCTTC	CASSHEEFSRYGYTF
TRBV13	16	NA	TRBJ2-1	NA	TGTGCCAGCAGCTTAGGCCGGGACTCGCTCTACAATGAGCAGTTCTTC	CASSLGRDSLYNEQFF
TRBV29-1	13	NA	TRBJ1-1	NA	TGCAGCGTTGAGCATCGTATAGGAACTGAAGCTTTCTTT	CSVEHRIGTEAFF
TRBV10-3	13	NA	TRBJ1-2	NA	TGTGCCATCAGAGGGGGAGCTAACTATGGCTACACCTTC	CAIRGGANYGYTF
TRBV5-1	11	NA	TRBJ2-1	NA	TGCGCCAGCAGGTTGAGGAATGAGCAGTTCTTC	CASRLRNEQFF
TRBV6-5	14	NA	TRBJ1-5	NA	TGTGCCAGCAGTGCGACAGATAGCAATCAGCCCCAGCATTTT	CASSATDSNQPQHF
TRBV27	15	TRBD1	TRBJ1-2	NA	TGTGCCAGCAGTCCCGGGGGACAGGGGGGCTATGGCTACACCTTC	CASSPGGQGGYGYTF
TRBV5-1	15	TRBD1	TRBJ1-4	NA	TGCGCCAGCAGTCCATCCTTTGACAGGGGGATGAAACTGTTTTTT	CASSPSFDRGMKLFF
TRBV30	13	TRBD1	TRBJ1-6	NA	TGTGCCTGGAGTCGGGACAGAAATTCACCCCTCCACTTT	CAWSRDRNSPLHF
TRBV7-8	12	NA	TRBJ2-7	once	TGTGCCAGCAGCCACCCGGCGGGCGAGCAGTACTTC	CASSHPAGEQYF
TRBV30	12	NA	TRBJ2-2	NA	TGTGCCTGGAGTGTAATGCTAGGGGAGCTGTTTTTT	CAWSVMLGELFF
TRBV11-2	14	NA	TRBJ2-3	once	TGTGCCAGCAGCTTGGGGACAACCACAGATACGCAGTATTTT	CASSLGTTTDTQYF
TRBV19	14	NA	TRBJ1-5	NA	TGTGCCAGTAGTATAAAGCCCGGGGATCAGCCCCAGCATTTT	CASSIKPGDQPQHF
TRBV5-1	16	TRBD2	TRBJ2-2	NA	TGCGCCAGCAGCTCAGGACTAGCGGGAGGTCCCGGGGAGCTGTTTTTT	CASSSGLAGGPGELFF
TRBV28	17	NA	TRBJ2-2	once	TGTGCCAGCAGTTTAGATCTAGGGACATCGAACACCGGGGAGCTGTTTTTT	CASSLDLGTSNTGELFF
TRBV6-1	13	NA	TRBJ1-5	NA	TGTGCCAGCAGTGAAGCATTCGATCAGCCCCAGCATTTT	CASSEAFDQPQHF
TRBV6-1	11	NA	TRBJ1-1	many	TGTGCCAGCAGTGAACAAGGGCCGGCTTTCTTT	CASSEQGPAFF
TRBV7-2	18	TRBD2	TRBJ2-3	NA	TGTGCCAGCAGCTTAGAACTAGCGGGGGGCCTCCGCACAGATACGCAGTATTTT	CASSLELAGGLRTDTQYF
TRBV6-1	14	NA	TRBJ1-2	NA	TGTGCCAGCAGTGAATCCCGAGAAAACTATGGCTACACCTTC	CASSESRENYGYTF
TRBV29-1	15	NA	TRBJ2-1	NA	TGCAGCGTCTCCACTCAGATGGACAGCAGCAATGAGCAGTTCTTC	CSVSTQMDSSNEQFF
TRBV15	14	NA	TRBJ1-3	NA	TGTGCCACCAGCGCGGGAGGGACTGGAAACACCATATATTTT	CATSAGGTGNTIYF
TRBV18	16	TRBD1	TRBJ2-3	few	TGTGCCAGCTCACCACGGGGACAGGGAAGCACAGATACGCAGTATTTT	CASSPRGQGSTDTQYF